What follows are 27 T cell receptor beta chains derived from one specimen sequenced in a study of cytomegalovirus exposure and HLA in healthy donors. PCR amplification relied on 60 Vbeta primers (plus 13 Jbeta primers). Here immunoSEQ multiplex PCR was the method, and the copy in TCRdb shows in-frame clones only, minus some. The sample gives under 140,000 clones, over 60% of which show up once; about an eighth is in the top ten. Source material: PBMCs. All receptors come from a man aged 25 to 40 in good health and CMV-seropositive.

Written as DNA, the CDR3 is TGTGCCAGCAGCCTTTGGCAGGGTAACACTGAAGCTTTCTTT. Protein: CASSLWQGNTEAFF. The chain combines TRBV27 with TRBJ1-1; tentative D call: TRBD1 (5 bases). V gave up 6 bases and J gave up 2 bases, with 13 bases separating them. CDR3 size: 14 residues. Germline values: CDR1 MNHEY, CDR2 SMNVEV (reference sequence).

The chain has TRBV27 and TRBJ2-1, with 8 bases aligning to TRBD2. CDR3 length: 15 residues. The germline V gene has CDR1 MNHEY and CDR2 SMNVEV (reference sequence). Unmatched junction bases numbered 8, after V lost 0 bases and J lost 10 bases. The DNA of the CDR3 is TGTGCCAGCAGTTTATCGCGGGGGGCCCAGAGAGAGCAGTTCTTC. Amino acid sequence: CASSLSRGAQREQFF.

This clone was observed a few times. This chain connects TRBV28 to TRBJ2-3; 7 nucleotides line up with TRBD2. Germline loops: CDR1 MDHEN, CDR2 SYDVKM. V lost 6 bases and J lost 1; bases outside the gene matches: 22. The CDR3 sequence is 20 residues long. The CDR3, as DNA: TGTGCCAGCAGGCCTTGGGGGACTACCGGGGGGACTGGGGGCACAGATACGCAGTATTTT. As protein: CASRPWGTTGGTGGTDTQYF. The full variable domain, with the rest looked up from reference TRBV28 and TRBJ2-3, is DVKVTQSSRYLVKRTGEKVFLECVQDMDHENMFWYRQDPGLGLRLIYFSYDVKMKEKGDIPEGYSVSREKKERFSLILESASTNQTSMYLCASRPWGTTGGTGGTDTQYFGPGTRLTVL.

J is TRBJ2-7 and V is TRBV19; D possibly corresponds to TRBD1 (5 bases). CDR3 size: 14 residues. The germline V and J ends were trimmed by 3 bases and 2 bases, with 11 bases remaining between them. Germline values: CDR1 LNHDA, CDR2 SQIVND (reference sequence). The CDR3 protein is CASSMGHRAYEQYF. The CDR3 bases are TGTGCCAGTAGTATGGGGCATCGAGCCTACGAGCAGTACTTC. The variable domain in full, completed from reference TRBV19 and TRBJ2-7, reads DGGITQSPKYLFRKEGQNVTLSCEQNLNHDAMYWYRQDPGQGLRLIYYSQIVNDFQKGDIAEGYSVSREKKESFPLTVTSAQKNPTAFYLCASSMGHRAYEQYFGPGTRLTVT.

This clone was counted only a few times. The chain is built from TRBV30 and TRBJ2-3; D unclear. V lost 7 bases, J lost 0 bases, and 11 bases lay in between. The V gene's germline CDR1 is GTSNPN and CDR2 SVGIG (reference sequence). The CDR3 has 13 residues. The CDR3 spells CASQSPSTDTQYF. The DNA of the CDR3 is TGTGCCTCCCAGTCCCCTAGCACAGATACGCAGTATTTT.

The chain employs TRBV6-5 and TRBJ1-1, with a possible D match to TRBD1 (6 bases). Trimming took 5 bases from V and 6 from J, leaving 16 bases between them. CDR3 length equals 14 residues. Germline V lookup: CDR1 MNHEY, CDR2 SVGAGI. The CDR3 region has the DNA TGTGCCAGCAGTAGCCGCCAGGGGTCCCCTGAAGCTTTCTTT. It specifies CASSSRQGSPEAFF.

DNA for the CDR3: TGCGCCAGCAGCTCCTCGAGAAAGCAAGAGACCCAGTACTTC. It is translated as CASSSSRKQETQYF. J is TRBJ2-5 and V is TRBV5-1; D call uncertain. Germline CDR1 is SGHRS and CDR2 is YFSETQ. The germline V and J ends were trimmed by 3 bases and 2 bases, with 11 bases remaining between them. The CDR3 totals 14 residues.

This clone is a singleton in its sample. As DNA, the CDR3 is TGTGCCAGCAGCCCGGGATTGAACACTGAAGCTTTCTTT. This translates into CASSPGLNTEAFF. The J gene is TRBJ1-1, the V gene TRBV6-5; D ambiguous. This CDR3 comprises 13 residues. V was cut by 6 bases and J by 0 bases, with 8 bases left in between. CDR1 MNHEY and CDR2 SVGAGI come from the germline V gene.

The chain carries TRBV23-1 and TRBJ2-3; 14 positions agree with TRBD2. TRBV23-1 has ORF status, its function being uncertain. CDR3 length equals 19 residues. The J segment lost 4 bases and the V segment lost 0 bases, leaving 9 bases of the junction unmatched. CDR3 in DNA: TGCGCCAGCAGTCAATCGACTAGCGGGGGGGCCGGTGTGGCAGATACGCAGTATTTT. Its protein product is CASSQSTSGGAGVADTQYF.

This clone was found once. The chain carries TRBV27 and TRBJ2-5, with TRBD1 matching over 8 bases. J was trimmed by 4 bases and V by 6 bases; bases with no gene match: 13. Germline V gene data show CDR1 as MNHEY and CDR2 as SMNVEV (reference sequence). The CDR3 is made up of 16 amino acids. The CDR3 region has the DNA TGTGCCAGCAGCCGGGGACAGGCTGGGGCTGTAGAGACCCAGTACTTC. Its translation is CASSRGQAGAVETQYF.

The chain joins TRBV5-1 to TRBJ2-2; D is perhaps TRBD1 (6 bases). Trimming left V 0 bases short and J 3 bases short, with 18 bases between. The germline gives CDR1 SGHRS, CDR2 YFSETQ. This CDR3 comprises 18 residues. CDR3 in amino acids: CASSLAQGLGAHTGELFF. CDR3 bases: TGCGCCAGCAGCTTGGCCCAAGGGTTGGGGGCGCACACCGGGGAGCTGTTTTTT.

The CDR3 region has the DNA TGTGCCAGTAGTAGGGCAGGGGCGACGAATACGCAGTATTTT. Its protein product is CASSRAGATNTQYF. The chain links TRBV19 to TRBJ2-3, with D perhaps matching TRBD1 (6 bases). The ends were cut back, 4 bases at V and 7 bases at J, with 15 bases in the middle. The CDR3 has 14 amino acids. Germline V gives CDR1 LNHDA, CDR2 SQIVND (reference sequence).

The CDR3 region is CASGYLDDAVGQETQYF. CDR3 sequence (DNA): TGTGCCAGCGGCTATCTTGACGATGCGGTTGGGCAAGAGACCCAGTACTTC. The chain links TRBV28 to TRBJ2-5, with D hard to call. Germline-derived CDR1 and CDR2 are MDHEN and SYDVKM. The V end was cut by 8 bases, the J end by 2 bases, with 24 bases between. The CDR3 length is 17 residues.

This chain joins TRBV5-1 and TRBJ2-5, with D tentatively TRBD1 (6 bases). Germline V lookup: CDR1 SGHRS, CDR2 YFSETQ. The CDR3 length is 14 residues. The V end was cut by 4 bases, the J end by 4 bases, with 14 bases between. In nucleotides, the CDR3 is TGCGCCAGCAGCCCGACAGGTGGTGGAGAGACCCAGTACTTC. Its translation is CASSPTGGGETQYF.

CDR3 nucleotides: TGTGCCAGCAGTTTAGGCCGGGGATGGAACACTGAAGCTTTCTTT. This gives the protein CASSLGRGWNTEAFF. The chain couples TRBV28 to TRBJ1-1, with D hard to call. Germline CDR1 is MDHEN and CDR2 is SYDVKM. The CDR3 covers 15 residues. V dropped 2 bases and J dropped 1 base, with 11 bases sitting between them.

The rearrangement links TRBV19 to TRBJ2-7; 7 bases map to TRBD1. V was clipped by 5 bases and J by 3 bases; unmatched bases: 13. Germline CDR1 and CDR2: LNHDA and SQIVND (reference sequence). The CDR3 has 16 amino acids. The CDR3 protein is CASSPGKGAPDYEQYF. The CDR3 DNA reads as TGTGCCAGTAGTCCGGGTAAGGGGGCCCCCGACTACGAGCAGTACTTC.

The chain combines TRBV14 with TRBJ2-1; TRBD2 matches 7 bases. Germline values: CDR1 SGHDN, CDR2 FVKESK. The CDR3 totals 13 residues. Trimming cost V 0 bases and J 10 bases; bases outside gene matches: 3. CDR3 sequence reads: CASSQDWTREQFF. The CDR3 DNA reads TGTGCCAGCAGCCAAGATTGGACTAGGGAGCAGTTCTTC.

CDR3 coding DNA: TGTGCCATCAGTGAGTCTCGCGGGCTGAGCTCCTACGAGCAGTACTTC. This sequence encodes CAISESRGLSSYEQYF. V is TRBV10-3 and J is TRBJ2-7, with a tentative D call TRBD2 (5 bases). Germline CDR1 ENHRY, CDR2 SYGVKD. V was cut by 0 bases and J by 0 bases, with 12 bases left in between. The CDR3 runs to 16 residues.

Regarding this clone: At one end the junction does not follow the germline gene, possibly because of a read error. The sample holds other DNA sequences that translate to the same CDR3. The chain links TRBV6-1 to TRBJ1-2; no clear D. Germline V gives CDR1 MNHNS, CDR2 SASEGT. This CDR3 comprises 12 residues. Written as DNA, the CDR3 is TGCGCCAGCAGTGAATTTAGAGGTCCTCTTACCTTC. Its translation is CASSEFRGPLTF.

V and J are TRBV4-1 and TRBJ2-2, with 8 bases fitting TRBD2. V shed 7 bases, J shed 3 bases, and the junction held 10 bases outside the gene matches. This CDR3 spans 16 amino acids. Germline CDR1 MGHRA, CDR2 YSYEKL. The CDR3 coding sequence is TGCGCCAGCAACCGAGCGAGCGGGGGAGACACCGGGGAGCTGTTTTTT. Translation: CASNRASGGDTGELFF.

About this clone itself: The same CDR3 arises from other DNA sequences in this sample as well. J is TRBJ2-3 and V is TRBV30, with D tentatively TRBD1 (5 bases). Trimming shortened V by 0 bases and J by 4 bases, and 8 bases separated the two germline ends. This CDR3 is 13 amino acids long. In germline, CDR1 is GTSNPN, CDR2 SVGIG (reference sequence). CDR3 region: CAWSVQGSDTQYF. The CDR3 DNA reads as TGTGCCTGGAGTGTTCAGGGCTCAGATACGCAGTATTTT.

This clone has just one count. The rearrangement joins TRBV5-6 to TRBJ1-1, with 10 nucleotides matching TRBD1. The CDR3 has 14 amino acids. The ends lost 4 bases at V and 4 bases at J; junction bases unmatched: 4. Per the germline V gene, CDR1 is SGHDT and CDR2 is YYEEEE. DNA of the CDR3: TGTGCCAGCAGCCCTGGACAGGGGGGCACTGAAGCTTTCTTT. Protein: CASSPGQGGTEAFF.

This clone was found once. The chain couples TRBV5-8 to TRBJ1-6, with D maybe TRBD1 (6 bases). This CDR3 region has 16 residues. CDR1 is SGHTS, CDR2 YDEGEE, per germline. V was pared by 0 bases and J by 5 bases, with 12 bases between. The CDR3 DNA reads TGTGCCAGCAGCTTGGTGTGGGACACTCATAATTCACCCCTCCACTTT. It encodes CASSLVWDTHNSPLHF.

The chain uses TRBV4-1 and TRBJ1-5; D gene uncertain. Trimming left V 5 bases short and J 0 bases short, with 8 bases between. Germline V gene sequence: CDR1 MGHRA, CDR2 YSYEKL. CDR3 length: 14 residues. In DNA, the CDR3 is TGCGCCAGCAGCGGCAGGTATAGCAATCAGCCCCAGCATTTT. Translated: CASSGRYSNQPQHF.

V is TRBV29-1 and J is TRBJ1-5; 8 nucleotides line up with TRBD1. CDR3 size: 13 residues. Germline CDR1 and CDR2: SQVTM and ANQGSEA. V lost 4 bases to trimming and J lost 3 bases; unmatched junction nucleotides: 2. DNA for the CDR3: TGCAGCGTTGGACAGGGGTTCAATCAGCCCCAGCATTTT. This gives the protein CSVGQGFNQPQHF.

The gene calls are TRBV4-2 and TRBJ2-2, with D perhaps TRBD1 (5 bases). Germline values: CDR1 LGHNA, CDR2 YNFKEQ. V was pared by 4 bases and J by 2 bases, with 11 bases between. This CDR3 is 15 amino acids long. CDR3 in amino acids: CASSPGKSNTGELFF. CDR3 coding DNA: TGTGCCAGCAGCCCAGGGAAGTCTAACACCGGGGAGCTGTTTTTT.

This clone has only one observation. As DNA, the CDR3 is TGTGCCTGGAAGGGCGGGTTGGACACCGGGGAGCTGTTTTTT. Encoded protein: CAWKGGLDTGELFF. V usage is TRBV30 and J usage is TRBJ2-2, with a possible D match to TRBD2 (5 bases). The CDR3 sequence is 14 residues long. The V end lost 4 bases, the J end lost 3 bases, and 12 bases lay between the germline ends. Looked up from germline, CDR1 is GTSNPN and CDR2 is SVGIG (reference sequence).